The 14 T cell receptor beta chains below all came from one sample that was sequenced in a study of control samples from healthy donors and cancer patients. Generated by immunoSEQ multiplex PCR, the TCRdb table keeps only in-frame clones and is missing some. Among some 66,000 clones listed, roughly 85% were seen once. The material sequenced was blood. The source of these receptors is a man aged 40-49 years in good health.

The chain recombines TRBV7-8 with TRBJ1-1; 9 nucleotides agree with TRBD1. There are 12 residues in the CDR3. V lost 8 bases and J lost 5; bases outside the gene matches: 3. Germline V lookup: CDR1 SGHVS, CDR2 FQNEAQ. The CDR3 bases are TGTGCCAGCCTCGACAGGGGGACTGAAGCTTTCTTT. It yields the protein CASLDRGTEAFF.

The chain uses TRBV27 and TRBJ1-2; TRBD1 matches 10 bases. The CDR3 is 14 residues long. Looked up from germline, CDR1 is MNHEY and CDR2 is SMNVEV (reference sequence). V lost 3 bases and J lost 8; bases outside the gene matches: 6. Here the CDR3 DNA reads TGTGCCAGCAGTTTGACAGGGGGCTCCAGGGGCTACACCTTC. Translating it yields CASSLTGGSRGYTF.

The chain employs TRBV6-5 and TRBJ2-3, with a tentative D call TRBD1 (5 bases). There are 12 residues in the CDR3. Trimming pared 8 bases from V and 3 bases from J, leaving 9 bases between. From germline, CDR1 is MNHEY and CDR2 SVGAGI. The CDR3 bases are TGTGCCAGCTGCCACAGGACAGATACGCAGTATTTT. Translation gives CASCHRTDTQYF.

This clone was picked up many times. This sequence joins TRBV3-1 (or the pseudogene TRBV3-2) and TRBJ2-2; 9 positions match TRBD2. The CDR3 runs to 16 residues. V was clipped by 0 bases and J by 6 bases; unmatched bases: 5. CDR1 is LGHDT and CDR2 is YNNKEL in the germline V gene (reference sequence). CDR3 loop: CASSQDMVAGAGELFF. CDR3 coding DNA: TGTGCCAGCAGCCAAGATATGGTAGCGGGAGCCGGGGAGCTGTTTTTT.

In regard to this clone: This same CDR3 is encoded by further DNA sequences in the sample. The rearrangement links TRBV11-3 to TRBJ2-5; D uncertain. Trimming took 3 bases from V and 2 from J, leaving 16 bases between them. From germline, CDR1 is SGHNT and CDR2 YENEEA. The CDR3 sequence is 16 residues long. CDR3 in amino acids: CASSLRSSGGQETQYF. CDR3 DNA sequence: TGTGCCAGCAGCTTGCGGTCCTCAGGTGGGCAAGAGACCCAGTACTTC. The full variable domain, completed using reference TRBV11-3 and TRBJ2-5, is EAGVVQSPRYKIIEKKQPVAFWCNPISGHNTLYWYLQNLGQGPELLIRYENEEAVDDSQLPKDRFSAERLKGVDSTLKIQPAELGDSAVYLCASSLRSSGGQETQYFGPGTRLLVL.

This rearrangement joins TRBV12-3 or TRBV12-4 to TRBJ1-2; D is perhaps TRBD1 (5 bases). The germline V and J ends were trimmed by 2 bases and 8 bases, with 9 bases remaining between them. The CDR3 is 12 residues long. The CDR3 loop reads CASSLQGRGYTF. The CDR3 nucleotides read TGTGCCAGCAGTTTACAGGGAAGAGGCTACACCTTC.

The sample holds a few counts of this clone. CDR3 protein: CASSLISPRLAYEQYF. CDR3 in DNA: TGTGCCAGCAGCTTAATTTCCCCGAGACTAGCCTACGAGCAGTACTTC. The rearrangement links TRBV7-6 to TRBJ2-7; D is possibly TRBD2 (6 bases). V lost 2 bases, J lost 2 bases, and 16 bases lay in between. This CDR3 has 16 amino acids. Germline V gene data show CDR1 as SGHVS and CDR2 as FNYEAQ.

The chain carries TRBV10-3 and TRBJ1-3, with D hard to call. Germline-derived CDR1 and CDR2 are ENHRY and SYGVKD. Deletions cut 5 bases from V and 0 bases from J, with 17 bases between. This CDR3 comprises 17 residues. Written as DNA, the CDR3 is TGTGCCATCAGTCAACGGGAACCGCGGGACTCTGGAAACACCATATATTTT. It codes for CAISQREPRDSGNTIYF.

V gene TRBV7-3 combines with J gene TRBJ1-1; no clear D gene. CDR3 length: 13 amino acids. From germline, CDR1 is SGHTA and CDR2 FQGTGA. Trimming took 5 bases from V and 2 from J, leaving 9 bases between them. The DNA for the CDR3 is TGTGCCAGCAGCCAACAGTCTAACACTGAAGCTTTCTTT. Translating gives CASSQQSNTEAFF.

The sample holds a few counts of this clone. The chain recombines TRBV7-3 with TRBJ1-6, with D possibly matching TRBD1 (5 bases). Germline assignment: CDR1 SGHTA and CDR2 FQGTGA. V lost 2 bases, J lost 10 bases, and 12 bases lay in between. The CDR3 runs to 14 residues. DNA for the CDR3: TGTGCCAGCAGCTTAGCAGGGACGGGATCACCCCTCCACTTT. It codes for CASSLAGTGSPLHF.

The chain employs TRBV5-6 and TRBJ2-1; weak D call: TRBD1 (6 bases). The CDR3 loop spans 15 amino acids. Trimming left V 2 bases short and J 5 bases short, with 14 bases between. Germline-derived CDR1 and CDR2 are SGHDT and YYEEEE. The CDR3 DNA reads TGTGCCAGCAGCTTCAGGGGCGACCCTCACAATGAGCAGTTCTTC. Protein product: CASSFRGDPHNEQFF. The entire variable domain, with the rest obtained from reference TRBV5-6 and TRBJ2-1, is as follows: DAGVTQSPTHLIKTRGQQVTLRCSPKSGHDTVSWYQQALGQGPQFIFQYYEEEERQRGNFPDRFSGHQFPNYSSELNVNALLLGDSALYLCASSFRGDPHNEQFFGPGTRLTVL.

The chain couples TRBV14 to TRBJ2-3; 12 bases are shared with TRBD2. The germline gives CDR1 SGHDN, CDR2 FVKESK. V shed 2 bases and J 3 bases; nucleotides not matched to a gene: 12. This CDR3 has 19 residues. Here the CDR3 DNA reads TGTGCCAGCAGCCAAACGATGCGACTAGCGGGAGATTTTACAGATACGCAGTATTTT. It specifies CASSQTMRLAGDFTDTQYF.

The chain employs TRBV27 and TRBJ2-7, with TRBD2 identical over 10 bases. V shed 2 bases and J 0 bases; nucleotides not matched to a gene: 1. Per germline, CDR1 MNHEY and CDR2 SMNVEV (reference sequence). This CDR3 has 15 residues. The CDR3 loop is CASSLLAGDSYEQYF. The CDR3 nucleotides read TGTGCCAGCAGTTTACTAGCGGGGGACTCCTACGAGCAGTACTTC.

V usage is TRBV5-1 and J usage is TRBJ1-3; perhaps TRBD1 as D (5 bases). V was cut by 0 bases and J by 2 bases, with 12 bases left in between. Germline CDR1 is SGHRS and CDR2 is YFSETQ. This CDR3 region has 16 residues. The CDR3, as DNA: TGCGCCAGCAGCTTGGCCGTGGGGGTCCCTGGAAACACCATATATTTT. Protein sequence: CASSLAVGVPGNTIYF.